The present T cell receptor (beta chain) was sequenced within a study of CD8 T cells in ankylosing spondylitis (dated by TCRdb to between 2016 and 2019). For the wider study: To find TCR variants linked to disease, the study profiled T cell receptor beta repertoires in ankylosing spondylitis patients and healthy donors. The whole study cohort included some 100 healthy donors and 25 ankylosing spondylitis patients. Peripheral blood was sampled, and synovial fluid was additionally collected from ankylosing spondylitis patients.

These reads were obtained on an Illumina HiSeq 2500. Quantitative 5'-RACE with molecular barcodes was the method used to prepare the TCR beta libraries. From the authors' description of their analysis: A new computational method based on a probabilistic model of VDJ rearrangement was used to identify disease-linked TCR variants. TCRdb ran its own pipeline on the public reads, namely fastp trimming at Q25 and MiXCR clone calling, and kept in-frame beta chains. Every CDR3 protein is listed once, alongside the most common genes and DNA of its rows. TCRdb's processing, not the authors' own work, is the source of the V and J calls. Here the sample has 110,000 to 150,000 distinct CDR3 sequences; about 8% occur a single time. The ten largest clones capture 7.3% of the sample. As for this clonotype: The antigen this receptor binds is unknown. Base-call qualities are not available, and no considerably larger clone is one nucleotide away.

The full study reports these points: A TCR beta motif made up of several highly homologous amino acid variants appeared to be characteristic of blood from ankylosing spondylitis patients. Some motif variants had previously been reported in the synovial fluid and blood of reactive arthritis patients, which suggests shared mechanisms of disease initiation. A CD8+ phenotype was shown by the disease-linked clones, which were found at relatively low frequencies in peripheral blood. The disease-linked clones were reported as significantly enriched in matched synovial fluid samples from ankylosing spondylitis patients.

From the germline V gene, CDR1 is SGHAT and CDR2 is FQNNGV. V is cut back by 5 bases and J by 6 bases, with 7 bases in the junction unmatched. Counted from cysteine to phenylalanine, this CDR3 has 13 amino acids. Only the CDR3 DNA stays, 39 bases, in frame from base 1. For each ankylosing spondylitis patient, the synovial fluid sample was matched to a blood sample from that same patient. The sequencing sample was made of synovial fluid, either unsorted or a sorted T cell fraction (not recorded which). The chain was built from TRBV11-2 and TRBJ2-7, with TRBD1 matching 7 junction bases. This clonotype originated in a male donor with ankylosing spondylitis. The DNA sequence is TGTGCCAGCAGCCCTCAGACAGGGACCGAGCAGTACTTC. The resulting protein is CASSPQTGTEQYF. With all but the CDR3 taken from the reference TRBV11-2 and TRBJ2-7 genes, the full variable domain is: EAGVAQSPRYKIIEKRQSVAFWCNPISGHATLYWYQQILGQGPKLLIQFQNNGVVDDSQLPKDRFSAERLKGVDSTLKIQPAKLEDSAVYLCASSPQTGTEQYFGPGTRLTVT.